This TCR beta chain was obtained from a study of T cell repertoires in aging, cancer and after chemotherapy. Notes on the study in general: In healthy donors, age-related TCR diversity loss mainly reflected lost richness. Age-matched healthy donors had significantly more diverse, less clonal blood TCR repertoires than untreated cancer patients. Median generation probability rose over the chemotherapy interval in each cancer cohort, suggesting rebound thymic output.

Peripheral blood genomic DNA, not sorted cells or RNA, was the template. CDR3 size: 16 residues. CDR1 is MDHEN, CDR2 SYDVKM, per germline. The V gene end was trimmed by 6 bases and the J gene end by 3 bases; junction bases not matched to a gene: 14. A mixed TRB-A/B primer pool amplified rearranged TRB by multiplex touch-down PCR. TCRdb redid the calling of the multiplex PCR reads with MiXCR, one entry per CDR3 protein. The sample has over 2,500 distinct CDR3 sequences, about 50% seen once. Concerning this clonotype itself: What it binds is not known.

This sequence originates from a human donor with a solid tumor. The chain couples TRBV28 to TRBJ2-7; the match to TRBD2 covers 7 bases. The sample comprised blood. The DNA of the CDR3 is TGTGCCAGCAGGGACCGAGTGGGGCTAGCGGTCTACGAGCAGTACTTC. Protein product: CASRDRVGLAVYEQYF.